This TCR beta chain was retrieved from a study of blood T cell repertoires in COVID-19. Background on the study: Samples of COVID-19 (acute and convalescent) were obtained from the United States, Italy and Spain. The analysed material was cDNA or gDNA that came from T cells, B-cell-depleted T cells, or PBMCs.

Methods used by the authors: Amplified reference gene primers provided the basis for estimating nucleated cell counts. Clones were sequenced by immunoSEQ multiplex PCR, and TCRdb holds only the in-frame ones, with some missing. Clone size and V and J calls were adopted from that table, with D and trimming inferred from the DNA. The sample contains 190,000 or so clones, 70% to 85% of which appear only once. The clonotype comes from a human donor with acute or convalescent COVID-19. The donor label of this sample is uncertain. What was sequenced was peripheral blood.

CDR3 coding DNA: TGTGCCAGCAGCTTAGGAACGGGAAACTATGGCTACACCTTC. Translated: CASSLGTGNYGYTF. The chain joins TRBV7-2 to TRBJ1-2; D is undetermined. Germline values: CDR1 SGHTA, CDR2 FQGNSA. V gave up 1 base and J gave up 2 bases, with 8 bases separating them. The CDR3 is made up of 14 amino acids.